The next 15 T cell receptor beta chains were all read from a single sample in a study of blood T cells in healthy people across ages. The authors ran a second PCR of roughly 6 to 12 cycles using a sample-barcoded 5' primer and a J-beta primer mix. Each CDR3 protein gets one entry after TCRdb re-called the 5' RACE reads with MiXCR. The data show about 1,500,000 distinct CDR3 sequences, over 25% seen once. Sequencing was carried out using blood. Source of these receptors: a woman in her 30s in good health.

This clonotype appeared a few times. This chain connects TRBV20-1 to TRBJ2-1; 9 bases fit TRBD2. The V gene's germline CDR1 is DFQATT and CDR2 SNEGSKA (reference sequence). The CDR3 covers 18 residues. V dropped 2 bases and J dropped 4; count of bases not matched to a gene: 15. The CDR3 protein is CSARRPVGERGAYNEQFF. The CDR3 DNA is TGCAGTGCTAGACGGCCAGTAGGGGAGCGGGGGGCTTACAATGAGCAGTTCTTC.

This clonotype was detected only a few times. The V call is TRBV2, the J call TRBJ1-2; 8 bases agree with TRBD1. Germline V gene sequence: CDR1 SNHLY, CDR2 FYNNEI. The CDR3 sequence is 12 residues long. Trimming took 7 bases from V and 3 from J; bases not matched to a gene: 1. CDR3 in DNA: TGTGCCAGCAAGGGACAGGACTATGGCTACACCTTC. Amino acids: CASKGQDYGYTF.

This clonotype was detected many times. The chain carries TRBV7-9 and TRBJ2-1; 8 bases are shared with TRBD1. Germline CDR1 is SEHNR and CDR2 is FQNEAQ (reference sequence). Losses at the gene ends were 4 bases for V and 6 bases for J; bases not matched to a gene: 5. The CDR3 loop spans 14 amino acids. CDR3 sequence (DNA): TGTGCCAGCAGCTCAGGGGGCATGGGCAATGAGCAGTTCTTC. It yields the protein CASSSGGMGNEQFF.

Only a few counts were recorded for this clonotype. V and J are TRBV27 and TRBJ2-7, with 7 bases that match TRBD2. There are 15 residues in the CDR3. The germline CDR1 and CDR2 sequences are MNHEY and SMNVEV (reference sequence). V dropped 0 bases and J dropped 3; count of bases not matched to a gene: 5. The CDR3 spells CASSLSRGGDYEQYF. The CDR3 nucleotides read TGTGCCAGCAGTTTATCCCGGGGAGGGGACTACGAGCAGTACTTC.

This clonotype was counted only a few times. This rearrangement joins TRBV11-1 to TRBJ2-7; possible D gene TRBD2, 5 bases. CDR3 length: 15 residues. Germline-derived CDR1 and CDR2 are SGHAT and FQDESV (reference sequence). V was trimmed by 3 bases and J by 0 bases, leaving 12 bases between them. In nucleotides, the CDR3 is TGTGCCAGCAGCTTCCGCGAGGGTCGCTCCTACGAGCAGTACTTC. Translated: CASSFREGRSYEQYF.

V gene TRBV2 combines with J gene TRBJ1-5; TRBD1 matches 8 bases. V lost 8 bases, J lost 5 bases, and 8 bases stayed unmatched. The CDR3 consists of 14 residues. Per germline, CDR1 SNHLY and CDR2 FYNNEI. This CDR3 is CASQGQEGDQPQHF. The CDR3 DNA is TGTGCCAGCCAGGGACAGGAGGGAGATCAGCCCCAGCATTTT.

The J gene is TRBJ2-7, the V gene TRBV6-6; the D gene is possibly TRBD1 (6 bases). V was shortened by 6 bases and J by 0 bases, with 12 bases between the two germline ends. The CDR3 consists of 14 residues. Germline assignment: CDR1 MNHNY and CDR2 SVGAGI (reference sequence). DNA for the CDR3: TGTGCCAGCAGAGGGACACCGGCCTCCTACGAGCAGTACTTC. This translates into CASRGTPASYEQYF.

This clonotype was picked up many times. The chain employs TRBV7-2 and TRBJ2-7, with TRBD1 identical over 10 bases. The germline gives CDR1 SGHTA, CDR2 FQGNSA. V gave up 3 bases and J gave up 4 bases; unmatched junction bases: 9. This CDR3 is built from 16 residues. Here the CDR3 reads CASSFSRDRGVYEQYF. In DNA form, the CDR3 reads TGTGCCAGCAGCTTTAGCCGGGACAGGGGTGTGTACGAGCAGTACTTC.

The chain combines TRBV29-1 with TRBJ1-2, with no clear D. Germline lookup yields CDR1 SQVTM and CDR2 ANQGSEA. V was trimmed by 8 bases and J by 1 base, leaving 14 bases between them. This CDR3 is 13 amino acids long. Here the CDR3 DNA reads TGCAGCATCAACCCGAAGGATAACTATGGCTACACCTTC. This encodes CSINPKDNYGYTF.

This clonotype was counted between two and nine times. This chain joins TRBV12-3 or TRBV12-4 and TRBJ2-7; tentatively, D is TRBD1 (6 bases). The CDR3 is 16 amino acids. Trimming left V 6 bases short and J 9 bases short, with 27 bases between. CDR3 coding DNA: TGTGCCAGCAGCCCTTCTCGGAGCACCGGGACACTCGTGCAGTACTTC. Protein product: CASSPSRSTGTLVQYF.

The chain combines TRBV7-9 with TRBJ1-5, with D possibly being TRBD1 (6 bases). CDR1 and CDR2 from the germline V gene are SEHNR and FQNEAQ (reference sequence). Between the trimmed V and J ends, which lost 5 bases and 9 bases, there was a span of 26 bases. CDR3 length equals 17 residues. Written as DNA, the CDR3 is TGTGCCAGCAGCCGCGGGGTGGGGGGCGGCCTCGGTCGGCCCCAGCATTTT. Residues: CASSRGVGGGLGRPQHF.

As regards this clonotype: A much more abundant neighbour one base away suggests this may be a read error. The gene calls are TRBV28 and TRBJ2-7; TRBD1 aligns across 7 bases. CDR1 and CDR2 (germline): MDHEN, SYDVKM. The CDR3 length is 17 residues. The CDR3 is CASRPGDRAAWLGTQHF. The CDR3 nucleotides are TGTGCCAGCAGACCCGGCGACAGGGCGGCTTGGTTAGGGACCCAGCACTTC.

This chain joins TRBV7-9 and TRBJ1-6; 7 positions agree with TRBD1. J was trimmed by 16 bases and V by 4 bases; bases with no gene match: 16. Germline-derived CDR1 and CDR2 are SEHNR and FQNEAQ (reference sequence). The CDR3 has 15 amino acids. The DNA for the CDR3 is TGTGCCAGCAGCTCAGGCCGAATGACAGGGACGGAGCTCCACTTT. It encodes CASSSGRMTGTELHF.

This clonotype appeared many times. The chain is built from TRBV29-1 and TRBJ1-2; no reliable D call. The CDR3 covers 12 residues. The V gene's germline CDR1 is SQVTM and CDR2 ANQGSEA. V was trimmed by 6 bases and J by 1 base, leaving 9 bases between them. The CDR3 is CSVFRVNYGYTF. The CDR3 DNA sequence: TGCAGCGTATTCCGGGTTAACTATGGCTACACCTTC.

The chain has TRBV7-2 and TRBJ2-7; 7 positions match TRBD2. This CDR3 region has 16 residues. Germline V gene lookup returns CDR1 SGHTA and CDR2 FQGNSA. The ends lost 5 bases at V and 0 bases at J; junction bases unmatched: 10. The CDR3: CASSQSSGGTSYEQYF. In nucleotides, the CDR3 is TGTGCCAGCAGCCAGTCTAGCGGAGGGACCTCCTACGAGCAGTACTTC.